Reported below is one T cell receptor beta chain. The method was immunoSEQ multiplex PCR; TCRdb's version includes in-frame clones alone and lacks a portion of them. The table has hundreds of thousands of clones, 86% seen once. The V end was cut by 6 bases, the J end by 1 base, with 10 bases between. This CDR3 is 13 amino acids long. CDR1 is MNHEY, CDR2 SMNVEV, per germline (reference sequence). The data originate from a study of blood T cell repertoires in COVID-19. Seattle's enrolled individuals joined amid active infection and were then monitored longitudinally. What was sequenced was peripheral blood. This clonotype was sampled from a woman in her sixties or seventies with COVID-19, enrolled during active disease. This chain links TRBV27 with TRBJ2-7; D gene uncertain. CDR3 sequence: CASSLVPSYEQYF. The CDR3 DNA reads as TGTGCCAGCAGCCTAGTACCTTCCTACGAGCAGTACTTC.